The 20 T cell receptor beta chains in this list originate from one sample, sequenced in a study of human T cells and chemical hapten exposure. Stated time point: pre-sensitization, week 0. Noted treatment: therapeutic diphenylcyclopropenone sensitization with weekly scalp DPC. In TCRdb, the RACE reads were re-called with MiXCR into one record per CDR3 protein. Of some 400,000 distinct CDR3 sequences listed, roughly 4.6% are singletons. This material consisted of whole blood, taken in connection with sensitization to the hapten diphenylcyclopropenone (DPC). The receptors stem from a woman aged 45-65 years with alopecia areata. Some clones in this sample may be carry-over from other donors' samples.

This clonotype was picked up many times. This chain links TRBV14 with TRBJ2-3, with unresolved D. The V and J ends lost 5 bases and 2 bases respectively, with 5 bases between them. The length of the CDR3 is 12 residues. Germline V gene data show CDR1 as SGHDN and CDR2 as FVKESK. Written as DNA, the CDR3 is TGTGCCAGCAGCTCGGACACAGATACGCAGTATTTT. Encoded protein: CASSSDTDTQYF. The variable domain in full, completed from reference TRBV14 and TRBJ2-3, reads EAGVTQFPSHSVIEKGQTVTLRCDPISGHDNLYWYRRVMGKEIKFLLHFVKESKQDESGMPNNRFLAERTGGTYSTLKVQPAELEDSGVYFCASSSDTDTQYFGPGTRLTVL.

This clonotype came up many times. The chain combines TRBV6-5 with TRBJ2-3; D unclear. The length of the CDR3 is 15 residues. Germline-derived CDR1 and CDR2 are MNHEY and SVGAGI. V was trimmed by 5 bases and J by 2 bases, leaving 14 bases between them. CDR3 in amino acids: CASSETGPITDTQYF. CDR3 coding DNA: TGTGCCAGCAGTGAGACGGGCCCCATCACAGATACGCAGTATTTT.

This clonotype has just a few counts. The V gene is TRBV28, the J gene TRBJ2-7; 7 nucleotides align to TRBD1. CDR3 length: 13 residues. In germline, CDR1 is MDHEN, CDR2 SYDVKM. V lost 10 bases, J lost 2 bases, and 8 bases stayed unmatched. For the CDR3, the DNA is TGTGCCACCGAGACAGGGTCAGCCTACGAGCAGTACTTC. Translated: CATETGSAYEQYF.

The V gene is TRBV25-1, the J gene TRBJ2-1, with 8 bases that match TRBD2. The CDR3 extends over 15 amino acids. Germline loops: CDR1 MGHDK, CDR2 SYGVNS. V lost 3 bases to trimming and J lost 6 bases; unmatched junction nucleotides: 7. The CDR3 spells CASSDYSGTSNEQFF. In DNA form, the CDR3 reads TGTGCCAGCAGTGATTATAGCGGGACATCCAATGAGCAGTTCTTC.

This clonotype was observed at least ten times. This sequence joins TRBV3-1 and TRBJ1-2, with D hard to call. Trimming removed 6 bases at V and 3 bases at J, with 14 bases between. CDR1 and CDR2 (germline): LGHDT, YNNKEL (reference sequence). The length of the CDR3 is 14 residues. Here the CDR3 reads CASSSSGSYYGYTF. For the CDR3, the DNA is TGTGCCAGCAGTAGCTCCGGGTCCTACTATGGCTACACCTTC. Together with reference TRBV3-1 and TRBJ1-2, the CDR3 gives the full variable domain: DTAVSQTPKYLVTQMGNDKSIKCEQNLGHDTMYWYKQDSKKFLKIMFSYNNKELIINETVPNRFSPKSPDKAHLNLHINSLELGDSAVYFCASSSSGSYYGYTFGSGTRLTVV.

V and J are TRBV6-5 and TRBJ1-1; D may be TRBD1 (5 bases). The V end lost 4 bases, the J end lost 0 bases, and 9 bases lay between the germline ends. The CDR3 is made up of 14 amino acids. Germline V gene sequence: CDR1 MNHEY, CDR2 SVGAGI. The CDR3: CASSSYRLNTEAFF. CDR3 nucleotides: TGTGCCAGCAGTTCGTACAGGTTGAACACTGAAGCTTTCTTT.

This clonotype was seen at least ten times. The chain carries TRBV25-1 and TRBJ2-1, with a possible D match to TRBD1 (6 bases). Germline CDR1 reads MGHDK; CDR2 reads SYGVNS. Trimming shortened V by 6 bases and J by 6 bases, and 9 bases separated the two germline ends. The CDR3 contains 12 residues. CDR3 residues: CASSLQGNEQFF. CDR3 in DNA: TGTGCCAGCAGCCTACAGGGCAATGAGCAGTTCTTC.

This clonotype has more than one count but fewer than ten. The rearrangement links TRBV6-5 to TRBJ1-2; the D is unclear. The germline gives CDR1 MNHEY, CDR2 SVGAGI. The CDR3 runs to 11 residues. V lost 10 bases to trimming and J lost 4 bases, with 10 bases between them. CDR3 loop: CATLGVYGYTF. Here the CDR3 DNA reads TGTGCCACATTGGGCGTCTATGGCTACACCTTC.

This clonotype was counted many times. The chain combines TRBV6-5 with TRBJ2-6; unclear D gene. V was shortened by 8 bases and J by 0 bases, with 5 bases between the two germline ends. Germline V gene lookup returns CDR1 MNHEY and CDR2 SVGAGI. The length of the CDR3 is 13 residues. DNA of the CDR3: TGTGCCAGCCTTGGCTCTGGGGCCAACGTCCTGACTTTC. This sequence encodes CASLGSGANVLTF.

This clonotype was recorded many times. The chain uses TRBV29-1 and TRBJ2-5, with D tentatively TRBD2 (5 bases). Per the germline V gene, CDR1 is SQVTM and CDR2 is ANQGSEA. V was trimmed by 0 bases and J by 1 base, leaving 6 bases between them. There are 13 residues in the CDR3. CDR3 sequence: CSVEEGAQETQYF. CDR3 nucleotides: TGCAGCGTTGAAGAGGGAGCCCAAGAGACCCAGTACTTC. The whole variable domain, filled in from reference TRBV29-1 and TRBJ2-5, reads SAVISQKPSRDICQRGTSLTIQCQVDSQVTMMFWYRQQPGQSLTLIATANQGSEATYESGFVIDKFPISRPNLTFSTLTVSNMSPEDSSIYLCSVEEGAQETQYFGPGTRLLVL.

This clonotype came up a few times. This chain connects TRBV7-2 to TRBJ2-1; 7 nucleotides match TRBD2. CDR3 length equals 17 residues. Trimming removed 2 bases from V and 8 bases from J; junction bases left unmatched: 15. Germline V gene sequence: CDR1 SGHTA, CDR2 FQGNSA. The CDR3 here is CASSLRSAGVKVDEQFF. The CDR3 bases are TGTGCCAGCAGCTTACGTTCTGCGGGGGTGAAGGTCGATGAGCAGTTCTTC.

This clonotype was counted only a few times. This chain links TRBV29-1 with TRBJ1-1, with unresolved D. Looked up from germline, CDR1 is SQVTM and CDR2 is ANQGSEA. V gave up 6 bases and J gave up 5 bases, with 10 bases separating them. This CDR3 region has 11 residues. The CDR3 region is CSVVGETEAFF. The CDR3 DNA reads TGCAGCGTGGTAGGAGAGACTGAAGCTTTCTTT.

This clonotype was counted ten times or more. The chain joins TRBV2 to TRBJ2-1; D possibly corresponds to TRBD2 (5 bases). Germline CDR1 is SNHLY and CDR2 is FYNNEI. V was pared by 6 bases and J by 1 base, with 13 bases between. The CDR3 has 15 amino acids. The CDR3 bases are TGTGCCAGCAGGGAGGACTTTACATCCTACAATGAGCAGTTCTTC. This encodes CASREDFTSYNEQFF.

A few counts support this clonotype. This chain uses TRBV5-4 with TRBJ1-3; tentatively, D is TRBD1 (5 bases). Germline assignment: CDR1 SGHNT and CDR2 YYREEE (reference sequence). The CDR3 is 15 residues long. Trimming shortened V by 4 bases and J by 4 bases, and 15 bases separated the two germline ends. The CDR3 reads CASSIGGVLGNTIYF. CDR3 DNA: TGTGCCAGCAGCATCGGGGGGGTCCTAGGAAACACCATATATTTT.

This clonotype was recorded many times. The chain uses TRBV4-1 and TRBJ2-1; 9 nucleotides line up with TRBD2. The V gene's germline CDR1 is MGHRA and CDR2 YSYEKL. J was trimmed by 7 bases and V by 0 bases; bases with no gene match: 7. CDR3 length: 16 amino acids. The CDR3 region has the DNA TGCGCCAGCAGCCAAGAGGCGACTAGCGGCATAAATGAGCAGTTCTTC. Its protein is CASSQEATSGINEQFF.

V usage is TRBV16 and J usage is TRBJ2-1; D is undetermined. Trimming shortened V by 8 bases and J by 7 bases, and 12 bases separated the two germline ends. This CDR3 comprises 12 residues. The germline gives CDR1 KGHSY, CDR2 FQNENV. The CDR3 DNA is TGTGCCAGCGGTGGGTATCCGAATGAGCAGTTCTTC. Its protein product is CASGGYPNEQFF.

The chain links TRBV6-1 to TRBJ1-5; weak D call: TRBD1 (6 bases). Germline loops: CDR1 MNHNS, CDR2 SASEGT. V lost 2 bases to trimming and J lost 7 bases, with 15 bases between them. CDR3 size: 15 residues. CDR3 DNA sequence: TGTGCCAGCAGTGAAATTGAGGCGGGGGGCCAGCCCCAGCATTTT. Protein product: CASSEIEAGGQPQHF.

Only a few counts were recorded for this clonotype. This rearrangement joins TRBV6-5 to TRBJ2-5, with a weak D call TRBD2 (5 bases). The germline V gene encodes CDR1 MNHEY and CDR2 SVGAGI. This CDR3 is built from 15 residues. The V gene lost 7 bases and the J gene lost 1 base, with 16 bases spanning the gap. In nucleotides, the CDR3 is TGTGCCAGCAACCCGCATCCGAGCGGCCAAGAGACCCAGTACTTC. This translates into CASNPHPSGQETQYF.

The V call is TRBV9, the J call TRBJ1-2, with 7 bases that match TRBD1. The length of the CDR3 is 14 residues. The germline CDR1 and CDR2 sequences are SGDLS and YYNGEE. The junction had 6 bases not matched to a gene; V was cut back by 3 bases and J by 4 bases. The DNA of the CDR3 is TGTGCCAGCAGCGCTGACCGGGACAGCTATGGCTACACCTTC. Translated, it gives CASSADRDSYGYTF. Looking up the rest from reference TRBV9 and TRBJ1-2 gives the full variable domain: DSGVTQTPKHLITATGQRVTLRCSPRSGDLSVYWYQQSLDQGLQFLIQYYNGEERAKGNILERFSAQQFPDLHSELNLSSLELGDSALYFCASSADRDSYGYTFGSGTRLTVV.

This clonotype was picked up a small number of times. This chain connects TRBV28 to TRBJ1-1; D is undetermined. V was cut by 5 bases and J by 4 bases, with 11 bases left in between. The germline CDR1 and CDR2 sequences are MDHEN and SYDVKM. This CDR3 is 13 amino acids long. Here the CDR3 DNA reads TGTGCCAGCAGTCGACCGGGGAGCACTGAAGCTTTCTTT. Its protein is CASSRPGSTEAFF.